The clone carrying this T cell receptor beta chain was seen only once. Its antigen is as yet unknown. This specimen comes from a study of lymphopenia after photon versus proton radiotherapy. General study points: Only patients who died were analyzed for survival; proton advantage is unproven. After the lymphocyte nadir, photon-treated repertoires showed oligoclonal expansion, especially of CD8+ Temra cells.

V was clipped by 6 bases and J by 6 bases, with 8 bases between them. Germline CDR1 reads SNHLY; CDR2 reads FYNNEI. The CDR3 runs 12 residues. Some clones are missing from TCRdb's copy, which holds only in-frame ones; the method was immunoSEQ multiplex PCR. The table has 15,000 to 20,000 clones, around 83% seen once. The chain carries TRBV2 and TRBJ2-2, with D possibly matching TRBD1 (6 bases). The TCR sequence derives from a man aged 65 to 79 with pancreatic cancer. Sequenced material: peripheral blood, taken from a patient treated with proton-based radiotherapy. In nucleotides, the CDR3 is TGTGCCAGCAGGGCAGGGGCCGGGGAGCTGTTTTTT. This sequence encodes CASRAGAGELFF.